A single sample is the source of the 21 T cell receptor beta chains below, sequenced in a study of OX40 agonist ivuxolimab in advanced cancers. Method: immunoSEQ multiplex PCR; TCRdb's copy keeps in-frame clones and lacks some. The sample holds more than 13,000 clones, roughly 87% seen once. This specimen consisted of CD4+ or CD8+ T cells sorted from blood, obtained in a trial of the OX40 agonist ivuxolimab. These receptors all stem from an adult with an advanced solid tumor such as melanoma, head and neck, liver or kidney cancer.

The rearrangement joins TRBV7-6 to TRBJ1-1, with D maybe TRBD1 (6 bases). Looked up from germline, CDR1 is SGHVS and CDR2 is FNYEAQ. The germline V and J ends were trimmed by 0 bases and 0 bases, with 14 bases remaining between them. The CDR3 has 17 amino acids. CDR3 loop: CASSLALAGDMNTEAFF. The CDR3 DNA is TGTGCCAGCAGCTTAGCGTTGGCAGGGGACATGAACACTGAAGCTTTCTTT.

The chain employs TRBV7-9 and TRBJ1-1; D is unresolved. CDR1 and CDR2 (germline): SEHNR, FQNEAQ (reference sequence). The CDR3 consists of 14 residues. V was trimmed by 1 base and J by 6 bases, leaving 12 bases between them. CDR3 nucleotide sequence: TGTGCCAGCAGCTTAGTAGGAGAGGGTGCTGAAGCTTTCTTT. It is translated as CASSLVGEGAEAFF.

This chain joins TRBV27 and TRBJ2-3; D is unresolved. Trimming removed 7 bases from V and 2 bases from J, with 16 bases in between. This CDR3 is built from 15 residues. Germline V gene lookup returns CDR1 MNHEY and CDR2 SMNVEV (reference sequence). The CDR3 region has the DNA TGTGCCAGCATTCCGAGGTACTCAGACACAGATACGCAGTATTTT. Translating it yields CASIPRYSDTDTQYF.

This clone was seen only a few times. The rearrangement joins TRBV19 to TRBJ1-6; D not certain. This CDR3 is 13 amino acids long. CDR1 is LNHDA, CDR2 SQIVND, per germline (reference sequence). V was shortened by 3 bases and J by 9 bases, with 9 bases between the two germline ends. Written as DNA, the CDR3 is TGTGCCAGTAGTATCGGGCTCGGTTCACCCCTCCACTTT. Protein product: CASSIGLGSPLHF.

CDR3 bases: TGTGCCTGGAGCTCGGGACAGGGTTACACTGAAGCTTTCTTT. Translation gives CAWSSGQGYTEAFF. The genes are TRBV30 and TRBJ1-1; 9 positions agree with TRBD1. V gave up 3 bases and J gave up 3 bases; unmatched junction bases: 5. This CDR3 spans 14 amino acids. Per the germline V gene, CDR1 is GTSNPN and CDR2 is SVGIG (reference sequence).

The chain has TRBV4-2 and TRBJ2-7; TRBD2 agrees at 9 bases. Germline assignment: CDR1 LGHNA and CDR2 YNFKEQ. The ends lost 1 base at V and 4 bases at J; junction bases unmatched: 5. The CDR3 runs to 15 residues. The chain's CDR3 is CASSQVAGGPYEQYF. CDR3 coding DNA: TGTGCCAGCAGCCAAGTTGCGGGAGGGCCGTACGAGCAGTACTTC.

This rearrangement joins TRBV4-1 to TRBJ1-3; 7 bases line up with TRBD1. The CDR3 runs 17 residues. Germline CDR1 MGHRA, CDR2 YSYEKL. J gave up 8 bases and V 0 bases, and 13 bases lay outside the gene matches. The CDR3 region is CASSQDLRHDRADTIYF. For the CDR3, the DNA is TGCGCCAGCAGCCAAGACCTTCGGCACGACAGGGCGGACACCATATATTTT.

The V and J genes are TRBV4-3 and TRBJ1-1, with D perhaps TRBD1 (5 bases). The germline V and J ends were trimmed by 0 bases and 4 bases, with 12 bases remaining between them. Germline CDR1 LGHNA, CDR2 YSLEER. The CDR3 sequence is 15 residues long. The CDR3 region has the DNA TGCGCCAGCAGCCAAGATCGAGGGGTGGGCACTGAAGCTTTCTTT. It yields the protein CASSQDRGVGTEAFF.

The chain couples TRBV7-2 to TRBJ2-7; 11 nucleotides line up with TRBD2. Germline loops: CDR1 SGHTA, CDR2 FQGNSA. The CDR3 loop spans 16 amino acids. After removal of 1 base from V and 3 bases from J, the junction contained 5 bases not matched to a gene. CDR3 in amino acids: CASSLGAGLAVYEQYF. CDR3 coding DNA: TGTGCCAGCAGCTTAGGGGCGGGACTAGCGGTCTACGAGCAGTACTTC.

The chain employs TRBV9 and TRBJ2-1, with TRBD2 matching over 10 bases. The trim removed 4 bases at V and 3 bases at J, leaving 4 bases unmatched. This CDR3 is built from 15 residues. Germline V lookup: CDR1 SGDLS, CDR2 YYNGEE. CDR3 region: CASSYASGSYNEQFF. CDR3 bases: TGTGCCAGCAGCTACGCTAGCGGGAGCTACAATGAGCAGTTCTTC.

On this clone: The likely explanation is a read error, given a far larger clone one base away. Other DNA sequences in this specimen translate into the identical CDR3. The J gene is TRBJ1-5, the V gene TRBV7-3; TRBD1 might be the D (6 bases). CDR3 length: 17 residues. Looked up from germline, CDR1 is SGHTA and CDR2 is FQGTGA. Trimming removed 5 bases from V and 9 bases from J, with 26 bases in between. CDR3 region: CASSQGPKTGHSVPQHF. The DNA for the CDR3 is TGTGCCAGCAGCCAAGGCCCCAAGACAGGCCACTCGGTGCCCCAGCATTTT.

The J gene is TRBJ1-2, the V gene TRBV19; no firm D call. The length of the CDR3 is 11 residues. Germline loops: CDR1 LNHDA, CDR2 SQIVND (reference sequence). Trimming took 3 bases from V and 6 from J, leaving 5 bases between them. CDR3 coding DNA: TGTGCCAGTAGTATTTTAGATGGCTACACCTTC. Translated, it gives CASSILDGYTF.

The sample holds one count of this clone. CDR3 in amino acids: CAWSDPDRTETQYF. The CDR3 DNA sequence: TGTGCCTGGAGCGATCCGGACAGAACAGAGACCCAGTACTTC. The rearrangement uses TRBV30 and TRBJ2-5, with D tentatively TRBD1 (6 bases). Germline values: CDR1 GTSNPN, CDR2 SVGIG (reference sequence). V dropped 3 bases and J dropped 4 bases, with 15 bases sitting between them. This CDR3 comprises 14 residues.

This chain uses TRBV29-1 with TRBJ2-2; TRBD2 aligns across 13 bases. J lost 1 base, V lost 4 bases, and 9 bases had no gene match. In germline, CDR1 is SQVTM, CDR2 ANQGSEA. CDR3 length equals 18 residues. CDR3 bases: TGCAGCGTTGCCGGACTAGCGGGAGATCGGAAGAACACCGGGGAGCTGTTTTTT. Translation: CSVAGLAGDRKNTGELFF.

V is TRBV4-3 and J is TRBJ2-7, with 8 bases matching TRBD1. The germline gives CDR1 LGHNA, CDR2 YSLEER. V gave up 3 bases and J gave up 2 bases; unmatched junction bases: 12. The CDR3 runs to 17 residues. In DNA, the CDR3 is TGCGCCAGCAGCCACCTACCTCAGGGGGCGGTCACCTACGAGCAGTACTTC. Its translation: CASSHLPQGAVTYEQYF.

The chain recombines TRBV6-1 with TRBJ2-1; no clear D gene. Trimming pared 3 bases from V and 0 bases from J, leaving 9 bases between. This CDR3 contains 15 residues. Per the germline V gene, CDR1 is MNHNS and CDR2 is SASEGT. Written as DNA, the CDR3 is TGTGCCAGCAGTGACCGGGCCAGCTCCTACAATGAGCAGTTCTTC. It translates to CASSDRASSYNEQFF.

Remarks on this clone: One junction end disagrees with the germline gene, perhaps due to a read error. The CDR3 sequence is CASREVGGTSGRALQETQYF. The CDR3 DNA follows: TGTGCCAGCAGAGAAGTTGGGGGGACTAGCGGGAGGGCCCTACAAGAGACCCAGTACTTC. V and J are TRBV2 and TRBJ2-5; 16 nucleotides align to TRBD2. Germline loops: CDR1 SNHLY, CDR2 FYNNEI. The CDR3 length is 20 residues.

The CDR3 bases are TGTGCCAGCAGCCCCACCGGGGAACAGGTCGAGCAGTACTTC. It codes for CASSPTGEQVEQYF. The chain combines TRBV11-3 with TRBJ2-7; D possibly uses TRBD1 or TRBD2 (5 bases each). In germline, CDR1 is SGHNT, CDR2 YENEEA. V lost 5 bases, J lost 6 bases, and 17 bases lay in between. The CDR3 length is 14 residues. Full variable domain (missing parts from reference TRBV11-3 and TRBJ2-7): EAGVVQSPRYKIIEKKQPVAFWCNPISGHNTLYWYLQNLGQGPELLIRYENEEAVDDSQLPKDRFSAERLKGVDSTLKIQPAELGDSAVYLCASSPTGEQVEQYFGPGTRLTVT.

V usage is TRBV2 and J usage is TRBJ1-1; D uncertain. V lost 8 bases, J lost 1 base, and 5 bases lay in between. The CDR3 contains 11 residues. Per the germline V gene, CDR1 is SNHLY and CDR2 is FYNNEI. CDR3 amino acids: CASYPNTEAFF. The CDR3 DNA reads TGTGCCAGCTACCCGAACACTGAAGCTTTCTTT.

The chain joins TRBV7-3 to TRBJ2-6; D perhaps matches TRBD1 (6 bases). Germline loops: CDR1 SGHTA, CDR2 FQGTGA. The ends were cut back, 4 bases at V and 2 bases at J, with 9 bases in the middle. The CDR3 sequence is 15 residues long. The DNA of the CDR3 is TGTGCCAGCAGCTCTACAGGGCCTGGGGCCAACGTCCTGACTTTC. It encodes CASSSTGPGANVLTF.

This clone was seen more than once but under ten times. DNA for the CDR3: TGTGCCACTACAGAGTCCAATCAGCCCCAGCATTTT. Encoded protein: CATTESNQPQHF. V usage is TRBV6-6 and J usage is TRBJ1-5; D is unresolved. The CDR3 has 12 amino acids. Germline CDR1 reads MNHNY; CDR2 reads SVGAGI (reference sequence). Trimming cost V 10 bases and J 3 bases, with 10 bases left between them.